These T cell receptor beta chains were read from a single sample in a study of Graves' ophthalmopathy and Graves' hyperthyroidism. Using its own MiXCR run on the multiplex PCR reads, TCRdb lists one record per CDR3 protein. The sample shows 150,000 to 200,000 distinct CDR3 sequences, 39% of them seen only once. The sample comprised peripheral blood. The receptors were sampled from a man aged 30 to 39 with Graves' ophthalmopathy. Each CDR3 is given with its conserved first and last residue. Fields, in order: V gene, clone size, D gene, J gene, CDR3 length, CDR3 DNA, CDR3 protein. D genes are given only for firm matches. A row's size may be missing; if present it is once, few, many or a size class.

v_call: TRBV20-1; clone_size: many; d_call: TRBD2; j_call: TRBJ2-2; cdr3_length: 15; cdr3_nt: TGCAGTGCTCCCAGAGCGGGGCCGAACACCGGGGAGCTGTTTTTT; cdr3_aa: CSAPRAGPNTGELFF
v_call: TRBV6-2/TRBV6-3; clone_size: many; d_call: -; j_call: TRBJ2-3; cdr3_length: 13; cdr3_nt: TGTGCCAGCAGTTACTCGGACACAGATACGCAGTATTTT; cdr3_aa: CASSYSDTDTQYF
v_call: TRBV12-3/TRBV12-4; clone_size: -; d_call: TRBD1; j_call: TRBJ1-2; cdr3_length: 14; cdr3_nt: TGTGCCAGCAGCGAGCAGGGGGTAATGGTTGGCTACACCTTC; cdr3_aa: CASSEQGVMVGYTF
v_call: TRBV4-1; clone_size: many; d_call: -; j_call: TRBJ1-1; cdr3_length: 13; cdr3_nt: TGCGCCAGCAGCCAAGCAGGAAACACTGAAGCTTTCTTT; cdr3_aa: CASSQAGNTEAFF
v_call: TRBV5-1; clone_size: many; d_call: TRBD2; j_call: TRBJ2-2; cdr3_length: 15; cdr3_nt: TGCGCCAGCAGCCCAGCTAGCGGCAACACCGGGGAGCTGTTTTTT; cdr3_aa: CASSPASGNTGELFF
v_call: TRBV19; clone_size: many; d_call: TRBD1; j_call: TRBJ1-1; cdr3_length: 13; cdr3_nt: TGTGCCAGTAGTATGGACAGGGGGACTGAAGCTTTCTTT; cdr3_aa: CASSMDRGTEAFF
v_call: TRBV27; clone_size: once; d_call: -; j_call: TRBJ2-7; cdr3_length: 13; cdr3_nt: TGTGCCAGCAGCTTAACCCAACACTACGAGCAGTACTTC; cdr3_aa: CASSLTQHYEQYF
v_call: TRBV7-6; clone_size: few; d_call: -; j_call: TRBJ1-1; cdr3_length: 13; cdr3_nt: TGTGCCAGCAGCTTGGACACAGCCACTGAAGCTTTCTTT; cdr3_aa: CASSLDTATEAFF
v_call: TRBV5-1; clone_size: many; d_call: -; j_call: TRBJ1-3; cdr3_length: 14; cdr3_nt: TGCGCCAGCAGCTTGGATGACTCTGGAAACACCATATATTTT; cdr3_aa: CASSLDDSGNTIYF
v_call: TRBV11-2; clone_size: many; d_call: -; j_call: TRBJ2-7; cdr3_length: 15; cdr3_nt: TGTGCCAGCAGCTCCCTCACCGGGCCCCTCTACGAGCAGTACTTC; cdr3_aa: CASSSLTGPLYEQYF
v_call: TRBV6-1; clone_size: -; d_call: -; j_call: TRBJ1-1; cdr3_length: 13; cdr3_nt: TGTGCCTCTCGATGGGGGACCGACACTGAAGCTTTCTTT; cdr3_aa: CASRWGTDTEAFF
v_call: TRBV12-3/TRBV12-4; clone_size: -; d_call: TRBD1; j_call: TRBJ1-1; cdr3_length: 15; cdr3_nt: TGTGCCAGCAGTTTTGTGGGGCAGGGGGACACTGAAGCTTTCTTT; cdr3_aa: CASSFVGQGDTEAFF
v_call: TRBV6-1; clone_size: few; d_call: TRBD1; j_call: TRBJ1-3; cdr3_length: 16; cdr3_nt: TGTGCCAGCCAAAGGGACAGGGCAAACTACGGAAACACCATATATTTT; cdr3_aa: CASQRDRANYGNTIYF
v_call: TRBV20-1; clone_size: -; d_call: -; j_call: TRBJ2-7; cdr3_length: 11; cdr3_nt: TGCAGTGCTAGCGGTACTGTGGAGCAGTACTTC; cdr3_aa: CSASGTVEQYF
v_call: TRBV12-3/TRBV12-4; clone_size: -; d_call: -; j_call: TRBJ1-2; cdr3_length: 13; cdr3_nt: TGTGCCAGCAGTTTAGAAGGGGGTTCTGGCTACACCTTC; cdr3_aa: CASSLEGGSGYTF
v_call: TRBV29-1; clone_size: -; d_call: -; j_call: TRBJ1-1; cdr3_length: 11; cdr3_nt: TGCAGCGTGGGGCGGTGGCTGGAAGCTTTCTTT; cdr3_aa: CSVGRWLEAFF
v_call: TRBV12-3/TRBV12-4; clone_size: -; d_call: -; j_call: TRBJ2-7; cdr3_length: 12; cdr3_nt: TGTGCCAGCAGCCCGGTCCCGGGCGAGCAGTACTTC; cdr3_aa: CASSPVPGEQYF
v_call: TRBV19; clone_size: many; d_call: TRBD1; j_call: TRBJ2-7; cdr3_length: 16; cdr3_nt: TGTGCCAGTAGTATCCAAACCGGGACAGGGGTGGGCGAGCAGTACTTC; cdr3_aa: CASSIQTGTGVGEQYF
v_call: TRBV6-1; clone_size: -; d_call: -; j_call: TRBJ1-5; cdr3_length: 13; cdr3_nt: TGTGCCAGCAGTGAAGTGGGCAATCAGCCCCAGCATTTT; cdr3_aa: CASSEVGNQPQHF
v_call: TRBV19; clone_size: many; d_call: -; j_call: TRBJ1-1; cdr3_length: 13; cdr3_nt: TGTGCCAGTAGTAGGCTGCCGAACACTGAAGCTTTCTTT; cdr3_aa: CASSRLPNTEAFF
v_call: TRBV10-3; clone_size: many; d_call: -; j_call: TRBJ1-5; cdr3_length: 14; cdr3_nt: TGTGCCATCAGTGACAACCAGCCTAATCAGCCCCAGCATTTT; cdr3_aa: CAISDNQPNQPQHF
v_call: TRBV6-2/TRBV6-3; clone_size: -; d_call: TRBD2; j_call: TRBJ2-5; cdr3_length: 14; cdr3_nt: TGTGCCAGCAGCTTTAGCGGGAGGCAGGAGACCCAGTACTTC; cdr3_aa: CASSFSGRQETQYF
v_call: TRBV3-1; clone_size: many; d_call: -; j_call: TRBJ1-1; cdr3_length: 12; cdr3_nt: TGTGCCAGCAGCCCCCGGGACGACCAAGCTTTCTTT; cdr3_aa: CASSPRDDQAFF
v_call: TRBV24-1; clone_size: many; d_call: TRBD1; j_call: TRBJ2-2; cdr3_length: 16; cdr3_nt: TGTGCCACCAGTGAGCATGACAGGGGTCGGCCCGGGGAGCTGTTTTTT; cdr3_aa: CATSEHDRGRPGELFF
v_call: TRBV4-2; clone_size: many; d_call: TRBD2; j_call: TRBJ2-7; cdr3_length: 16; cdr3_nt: TGTGCCAGCAGCCAAGATCGTGGTAGCGGGAGCTACGAGCAGTACTTC; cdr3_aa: CASSQDRGSGSYEQYF
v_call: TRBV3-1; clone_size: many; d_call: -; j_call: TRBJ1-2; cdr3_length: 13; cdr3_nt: TGTGCCAGCAGCCAAGGGTCAGGGAGCGGCTACACCTTC; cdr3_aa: CASSQGSGSGYTF
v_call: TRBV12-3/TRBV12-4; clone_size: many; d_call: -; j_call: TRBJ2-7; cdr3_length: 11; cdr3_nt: TGTGCCAGCAGTATCGATTACGAGCAGTACTTC; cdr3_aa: CASSIDYEQYF
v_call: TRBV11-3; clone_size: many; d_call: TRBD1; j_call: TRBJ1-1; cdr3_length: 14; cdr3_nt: TGTGCCAGCCGGGGACAGTCCTTTCGAACTGAAGCTTTCTTT; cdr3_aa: CASRGQSFRTEAFF
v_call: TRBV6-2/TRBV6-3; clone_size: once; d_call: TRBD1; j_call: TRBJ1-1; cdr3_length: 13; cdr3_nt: TGTGCCAGCAGTTATGACAGGGGCACTGAAGCTTTCTTT; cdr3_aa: CASSYDRGTEAFF
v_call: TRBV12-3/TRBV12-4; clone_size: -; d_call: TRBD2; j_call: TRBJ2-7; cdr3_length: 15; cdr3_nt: TGTGCCAGCAGTACCCGGACTAGCGGGAGGGCCTCTGCGTACTTC; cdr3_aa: CASSTRTSGRASAYF
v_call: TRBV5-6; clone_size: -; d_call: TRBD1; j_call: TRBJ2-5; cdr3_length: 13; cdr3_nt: TGTGCCAGCAGCGACAGGGTCCAGGAGACCCAGTACTTC; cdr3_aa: CASSDRVQETQYF
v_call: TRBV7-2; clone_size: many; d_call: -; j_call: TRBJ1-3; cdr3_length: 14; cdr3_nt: TGTGCCAGCAGCTTAGCGGTCTCTGGAAACACCATATATTTT; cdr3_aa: CASSLAVSGNTIYF
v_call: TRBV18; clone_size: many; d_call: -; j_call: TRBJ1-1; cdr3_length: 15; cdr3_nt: TGTGCCAGCTCACCATCCCTGGGGCCGAACACTGAAGCTTTCTTT; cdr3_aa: CASSPSLGPNTEAFF
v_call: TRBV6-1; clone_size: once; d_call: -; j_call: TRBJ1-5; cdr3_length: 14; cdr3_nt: TGTGCCAGCCAGCACGGGGGCAGCAATCAGCCCCAGCATTTT; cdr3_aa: CASQHGGSNQPQHF
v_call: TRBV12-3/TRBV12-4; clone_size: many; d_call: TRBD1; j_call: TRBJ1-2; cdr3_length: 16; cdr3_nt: TGTGCCAGCAGTCTTGAGACAGGGGGAATTAACTATGGCTACACCTTC; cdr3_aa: CASSLETGGINYGYTF
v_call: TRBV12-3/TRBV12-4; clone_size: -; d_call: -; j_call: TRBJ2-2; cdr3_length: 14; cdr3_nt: TGTGCCAGCAGCCGTCTCGGGACTGGCGGGGAGCTGTTTTTT; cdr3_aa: CASSRLGTGGELFF
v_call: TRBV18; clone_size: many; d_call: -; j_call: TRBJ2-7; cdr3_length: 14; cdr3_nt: TGTGCCAGCTCACCACCGGCAGGTTCCTACGAGCAGTACTTC; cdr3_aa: CASSPPAGSYEQYF
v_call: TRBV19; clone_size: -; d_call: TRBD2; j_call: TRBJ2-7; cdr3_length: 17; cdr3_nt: TGTGCCAGTAGCTGGGGACTAGCGGGAGGACGTAACTACGAGCAGTACTTC; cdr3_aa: CASSWGLAGGRNYEQYF
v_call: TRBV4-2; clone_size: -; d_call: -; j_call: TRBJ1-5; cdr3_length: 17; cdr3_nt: TGTGCCAGCAGCCAAGATGGCGTGCGCGCTAGCAATCAGCCCCAGCATTTT; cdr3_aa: CASSQDGVRASNQPQHF
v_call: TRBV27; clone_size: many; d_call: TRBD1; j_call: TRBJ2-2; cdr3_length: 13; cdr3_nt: TGTGCCAGCAGCCAACAGGGGTTCGGGGAGCTGTTTTTT; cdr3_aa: CASSQQGFGELFF
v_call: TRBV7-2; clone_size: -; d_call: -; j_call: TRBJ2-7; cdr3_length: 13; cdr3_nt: TGTGCCAGCAGCTCCCGACGGGCCTACGAGCAGTACTTC; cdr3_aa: CASSSRRAYEQYF
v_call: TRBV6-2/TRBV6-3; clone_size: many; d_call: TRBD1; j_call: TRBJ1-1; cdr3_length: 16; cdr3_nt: TGTGCCAGCAGTTACTCGGACAGGGGGCCCCTCCGGGAAGCTTTCTTT; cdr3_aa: CASSYSDRGPLREAFF
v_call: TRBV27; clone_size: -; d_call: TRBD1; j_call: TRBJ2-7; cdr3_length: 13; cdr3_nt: TGTGCCACTGCGGGACAGGCGGGCTACGAGCAGTACTTC; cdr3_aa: CATAGQAGYEQYF
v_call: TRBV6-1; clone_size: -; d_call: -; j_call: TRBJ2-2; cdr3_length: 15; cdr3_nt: TGTGCCAGCAGACGGGGATCAGGGGCGTCCGGGGAGCTGTTTTTT; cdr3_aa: CASRRGSGASGELFF
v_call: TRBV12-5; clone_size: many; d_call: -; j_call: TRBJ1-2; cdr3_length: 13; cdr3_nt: TGTGCTAGTGGTTTGGCTCCTAACTATGGCTACACCTTC; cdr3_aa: CASGLAPNYGYTF
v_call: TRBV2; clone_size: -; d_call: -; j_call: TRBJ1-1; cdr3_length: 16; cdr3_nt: TGTGCCAGCATACCCGACACGGCAGGATTGGACGCTGAAGCTTTCTTT; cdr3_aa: CASIPDTAGLDAEAFF
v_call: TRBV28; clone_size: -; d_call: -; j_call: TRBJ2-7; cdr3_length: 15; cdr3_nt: TGTGCCAGCAGTGCCCAGGGGAGTCGGGTCTACGAGCAGTACTTC; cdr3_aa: CASSAQGSRVYEQYF
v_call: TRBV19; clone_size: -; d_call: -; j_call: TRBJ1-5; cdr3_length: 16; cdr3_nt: TGTGCCAGTAGTATATTGGATGTCCATAGCAATCAGCCCCAGCATTTT; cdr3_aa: CASSILDVHSNQPQHF
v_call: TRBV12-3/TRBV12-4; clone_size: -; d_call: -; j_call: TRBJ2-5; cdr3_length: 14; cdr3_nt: TGTGCCAGCAGTGGGGGGACAGTACAAGAGACCCAGTACTTC; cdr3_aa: CASSGGTVQETQYF
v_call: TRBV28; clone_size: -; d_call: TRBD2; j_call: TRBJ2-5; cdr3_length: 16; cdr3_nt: TGTGCCAGCAGTTGGTTAGCGGGAGGGCGGTCAGAGACCCAGTACTTC; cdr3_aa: CASSWLAGGRSETQYF
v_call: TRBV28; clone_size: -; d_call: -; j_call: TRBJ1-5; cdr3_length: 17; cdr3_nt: TGTGCCAGCAGTTTATTGTTATTGTCAGGGGTCCCTCAGCCCCAGCATTTT; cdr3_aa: CASSLLLLSGVPQPQHF